This T cell receptor (beta chain) was documented in a study of CD8 T cells in ankylosing spondylitis. The study, taken as a whole, reports: Seemingly characteristic of ankylosing spondylitis blood was a TCR beta motif consisting of 7 or 8 highly homologous variants. CD8+ cells made up the disease-linked clones, which were relatively rare in peripheral blood.

This clonotype has just a few counts. What it recognizes is unknown. TCRdb passed the 5' RACE reads through MiXCR, listing each CDR3 protein once. The sample contains some 800,000 distinct CDR3 sequences, 12% of which appear only once. Sequenced sample: blood, either unsorted or a sorted T cell fraction (not recorded which). The clonotype was recovered from a male donor with ankylosing spondylitis.

CDR3 coding DNA: TGTGCCATCAGTCTGGTCACTAGCGGCACCGGGGAGCTGTTTTTT. This gives the protein CAISLVTSGTGELFF. V gene TRBV10-3 combines with J gene TRBJ2-2, with 8 positions matching TRBD2. CDR1 is ENHRY and CDR2 is SYGVKD in the germline V gene. J gave up 4 bases and V 5 bases, and 6 bases lay outside the gene matches. This CDR3 is 15 amino acids long.